The rows below give T cell receptor beta chains drawn from one sample of a study of blood T cell repertoires in COVID-19. The repertoire was sequenced with immunoSEQ multiplex PCR; TCRdb's copy has only in-frame clones and lacks some. The sample has 200,000 to 300,000 clones, just under 90% seen once; the top ten hold roughly 3.7%. Sequenced input: peripheral blood. The receptors were sampled from a woman in her thirties or forties with acute or convalescent COVID-19. Each CDR3 is given with its conserved first and last residue. The order of the fields is V gene, D gene, clone size, J gene, CDR3 DNA, CDR3 protein. A D gene is named only where the DNA matches it firmly. Clone size appears in some rows only: once, few, many, or a class for an expanded clone.

>TRBV3-1/TRBV3-2|-|-|TRBJ1-2
TGTGCCAGCAGCCCGTGGGGCGGGGATGGCTACACCTTC
CASSPWGGDGYTF
>TRBV9|-|-|TRBJ2-3
TGTGCCAGCAGCGGAATACTGATGACGCAGTATTTT
CASSGILMTQYF
>TRBV12-5|TRBD2|-|TRBJ2-1
TGTGCTAGTGGTCTACCCACTAGCGGGGGGGCATGGGAGCAGTTCTTC
CASGLPTSGGAWEQFF
>TRBV18|TRBD1|-|TRBJ1-3
TGTGCCAGCTCACCACGCCAGGGACAGAACTCTGGAAACACCATATATTTT
CASSPRQGQNSGNTIYF
>TRBV21-1|-|-|TRBJ1-6
TGTGCCAGCAGCAATCACACGGGCTCCTATAATTCACCCCTCCACTTT
CASSNHTGSYNSPLHF
>TRBV7-9|TRBD2|-|TRBJ2-3
TGTGCCAGCAGCTTCCCCGGGTTAGCGGGGGCGCCCACAGATACGCAGTATTTT
CASSFPGLAGAPTDTQYF
>TRBV2|-|once|TRBJ2-2
TGTGCCAGCGGAGCACAGGGAGTCACCGGGGAGCTGTTTTTT
CASGAQGVTGELFF
>TRBV3-1/TRBV3-2|-|-|TRBJ1-2
TGTGCCAGCACCCCGGGACACACTAACTATGGCTACACCTTC
CASTPGHTNYGYTF
>TRBV18|-|-|TRBJ1-1
TGTGCCAGCTCACCACCGCGGGTGGGGAGCACTGAAGCTTTCTTT
CASSPPRVGSTEAFF
>TRBV2|-|-|TRBJ1-2
TGTGCCAGCAGTCCGACTCAATACTTGGGTGCAAACTATGGCTACACCTTC
CASSPTQYLGANYGYTF
>TRBV3-1/TRBV3-2|-|-|TRBJ2-3
TGTGCCAGCAGACAGACAGGGACTAGCACAGATACGCAGTATTTT
CASRQTGTSTDTQYF
>TRBV9|-|-|TRBJ2-5
TGTGCCAGCAGCGAGACTAGTACCCCGGAGACCCAGTACTTC
CASSETSTPETQYF
>TRBV6-5|TRBD1|-|TRBJ1-5
TGTGCCAGCAGTCCCGGGACAGGCGGAAGGGGTCATTTT
CASSPGTGGRGHF
>TRBV5-1|TRBD1|-|TRBJ2-3
TGCGCCAGCAGACAGGGGGCCACAGATACGCAGTATTTT
CASRQGATDTQYF
>TRBV6-4|TRBD2|-|TRBJ2-1
TGTGCCAGCAGTGACTCCCAGGGACTAGCGGGGGCTCACAATGAGCAGTTCTTC
CASSDSQGLAGAHNEQFF
>TRBV9|-|-|TRBJ1-1
TGTGCCAGCAGCGACGGCCCCGACAAAGGATTGTACACTGAAGCTTTCTTT
CASSDGPDKGLYTEAFF
>TRBV2|-|-|TRBJ2-5
TGTGCCAGCATCCCGATCCTGGCGGGGTTGGAGACCCAGTACTTC
CASIPILAGLETQYF
>TRBV2|-|-|TRBJ2-6
TGTGCCAGCAGTGGAATTAGGGGAAGGTCGTCTGGGGCCAACGTCCTGACTTTC
CASSGIRGRSSGANVLTF
>TRBV5-1|TRBD1|-|TRBJ1-5
TGCGCCAGCAGTCCCGGGACAGGATATAGCAATCAGCCCCAGCATTTT
CASSPGTGYSNQPQHF
>TRBV19|TRBD2|-|TRBJ2-2
TGTGCCAGTAGTAACTTGAGACTAGCGGGGGGACCGAACACCGGGGAGCTGTTTTTT
CASSNLRLAGGPNTGELFF
>TRBV11-3|TRBD2|-|TRBJ2-3
TGTGCCAGCAGCTCCACTTACACTCGACTAGCGGGAGAACCAGATACGCAGTATTTT
CASSSTYTRLAGEPDTQYF
>TRBV10-3|-|once|TRBJ1-1
TGTGCCATCAGTGAGACGAAAAAAAAGAGGGGGGGGATTGGCACTGAAGCTTTCTTT
CAISETKKKRGGIGTEAFF
>TRBV10-3|-|-|TRBJ1-1
TGTGCCATCAGTCCCGAAGCCACTGAAGCTTTCTTT
CAISPEATEAFF
>TRBV27|TRBD1|-|TRBJ2-5
TGTGCCAGCAGTACACTGGACAGGGGGGAGACCCAGTACTTC
CASSTLDRGETQYF
>TRBV18|TRBD1|once|TRBJ1-4
TGTGCCAGCTCACCTAAGGGACCCGGACAGGGTGACGAAAAACTGTTTTTT
CASSPKGPGQGDEKLFF
>TRBV5-6|TRBD1|-|TRBJ1-2
TGTGCCAGCACTAATCCGGGACAGGGCGCTGGCTACACCTTC
CASTNPGQGAGYTF
>TRBV6-5|-|-|TRBJ1-2
TGTGCCAGCACCGGAGGGCCCTCTAACTATGGCTACACCTTC
CASTGGPSNYGYTF
>TRBV6-5|-|-|TRBJ1-3
TGTGCCAGCACCACACCTGGGGGCTATGGAAACACCATATATTTT
CASTTPGGYGNTIYF
>TRBV24-1|-|-|TRBJ2-1
TGTGCCACCAGTGCCTGGGGGGAGGGGACAAACAATGAGCAGTTCTTC
CATSAWGEGTNNEQFF
>TRBV18|-|-|TRBJ1-2
TGTGCCAGCTCGGAGGTCGGCACTAACTATGGCTACACCTTC
CASSEVGTNYGYTF
>TRBV12-3/TRBV12-4|-|-|TRBJ1-2
TGTGCCAGCAGTTTAGGGGGCGCCTATGGCTACACCTTC
CASSLGGAYGYTF
>TRBV5-8|-|once|TRBJ1-1
TGTGCCAGCAGCCCAGGGCACCCCTACACTGAAGCTTTCTTT
CASSPGHPYTEAFF
>TRBV30|TRBD1|-|TRBJ1-1
TGTGCCTGGAGTCATTCCCCGACAGGGGAGCACACTGAAGCTTTCTTT
CAWSHSPTGEHTEAFF
>TRBV30|TRBD1|once|TRBJ1-3
TGTGCCTGGGCAGGACAGGCACTCTCTGGAAACACCATATATTTT
CAWAGQALSGNTIYF
>TRBV29-1|TRBD1|-|TRBJ1-2
TGCAGCGTTCACAGGGGAGCTACCCGCGATAACTATGGCTACACCTTC
CSVHRGATRDNYGYTF
>TRBV27|-|-|TRBJ1-5
TGTGCCAGCAGTTTATCTGGGGACACAAGCTCACATAGCAATCAGCCCCAGCATTTT
CASSLSGDTSSHSNQPQHF
>TRBV10-3|TRBD2|-|TRBJ2-1
TGTGCCATCAGGGTAACTAGCGGGGCAAACTATGGGGGTGAGCAGTTCTTC
CAIRVTSGANYGGEQFF
>TRBV9|-|-|TRBJ1-5
TGTGCCAGCAGCGTAGGTGGGGGGTTGAATCAGCCCCAGCATTTT
CASSVGGGLNQPQHF
>TRBV9|TRBD1|-|TRBJ2-1
TGTGCCAGCAGCTCGCCCGGGACAGGCTACAATGAGCAGTTCTTC
CASSSPGTGYNEQFF
>TRBV9|TRBD1|-|TRBJ1-2
TGTGCCAGCAGCGTAGGGAGGGGGCGGTACTATGGCTACACCTTC
CASSVGRGRYYGYTF
>TRBV7-9|-|once|TRBJ1-1
TGTGCCAGCAGCTTATCCTCCACTGAAGCTTTCTTT
CASSLSSTEAFF
>TRBV7-2|-|-|TRBJ1-2
TGTGCCAGCAGCTCTAGCCCTTCCGGGGACTATGGCTACACCTTC
CASSSSPSGDYGYTF
>TRBV7-3|TRBD1|-|TRBJ2-3
TGTGCCAGCAGCCCCCGGGGAGCGTTCCCGGACAGGGGGCCAGATACGCAGTATTTT
CASSPRGAFPDRGPDTQYF
>TRBV5-1|TRBD2|once|TRBJ2-2
TGCGCCAGCAGCTTGGGGACTAGCGGGGGTAGCGGGGAGCTGTTTTTT
CASSLGTSGGSGELFF
>TRBV27|-|-|TRBJ2-1
TGTGCCAGCAGTTTAAGGGGGGGGGCCCTAGGCAATGAGCAGTTCTTC
CASSLRGGALGNEQFF
>TRBV5-1|-|-|TRBJ1-1
TGCGCCAGCAGCTTGAGTGGAGCTAACACTGAAGCTTTCTTT
CASSLSGANTEAFF
>TRBV5-1|-|-|TRBJ2-3
TGCGCCAGCAGCTCGAGCACAGATACGCAGTATTTT
CASSSSTDTQYF
>TRBV20-1|-|-|TRBJ1-2
TGCAGTGCTAGTCTGACAACTAACTATGGCTACACCTTC
CSASLTTNYGYTF
>TRBV2|-|once|TRBJ1-2
TGTGCCAGCAGTGGTAACCGGGACAAATATGGCTACACCTTC
CASSGNRDKYGYTF
>TRBV11-2|-|-|TRBJ1-1
TGTGCCAGCAGCCCAATTAACAGGCGCCGCAACACTGAAGCTTTCTTT
CASSPINRRRNTEAFF
>TRBV6-5|-|-|TRBJ1-1
TGTGCCAGCAGCGACAGATGGAACACTGAAGCTTTCTTT
CASSDRWNTEAFF